These 5 T cell receptor beta chains came from one sample sequenced in a study of shared clonotypes between healthy human individuals. Clones were read by immunoSEQ multiplex PCR, and TCRdb kept only the in-frame ones, dropping some. This table has approximately 980,000 clones, roughly 72% appearing once. The sample taken for sequencing was memory CD4+ T cells sorted from blood. Subset: CD45RA-negative fraction. The receptors were sampled from a man aged 18-30 years in good health.

This rearrangement joins TRBV10-3 to TRBJ1-1; D perhaps matches TRBD1 (5 bases). CDR1 is ENHRY, CDR2 SYGVKD, per germline. The germline V and J ends were trimmed by 7 bases and 0 bases, with 24 bases remaining between them. The CDR3 runs 18 residues. The CDR3 DNA is TGTGCCATCAATGCTGGTGGTGGAACAGGAAATATGAACACTGAAGCTTTCTTT. This encodes CAINAGGGTGNMNTEAFF.

In this sample, this clone turned up a few times. The rearrangement links TRBV10-3 to TRBJ1-4; D is possibly TRBD1 (5 bases). This CDR3 contains 12 residues. The germline CDR1 and CDR2 sequences are ENHRY and SYGVKD. The V end was cut by 5 bases, the J end by 14 bases, with 15 bases between. The CDR3 sequence is CAISWDGKMLFF. The CDR3 DNA reads TGTGCCATCAGTTGGGACGGGAAAATGCTGTTTTTT.

The chain links TRBV9 to TRBJ2-3; 7 bases agree with TRBD2. From germline, CDR1 is SGDLS and CDR2 YYNGEE. V gave up 5 bases and J gave up 0 bases; unmatched junction bases: 12. The CDR3 has 17 residues. In nucleotides, the CDR3 is TGTGCCAGCAGAAAGCGGGGCCTAGATCTTAGCACAGATACGCAGTATTTT. Encoded protein: CASRKRGLDLSTDTQYF.

V and J are TRBV2 and TRBJ2-3; D tentatively fits TRBD1 or TRBD2 (6 bases each). The CDR3 consists of 14 residues. Trimming stripped 4 bases from V and 2 bases from J, with 10 bases between. CDR1 and CDR2 from the germline V gene are SNHLY and FYNNEI. The DNA for the CDR3 is TGTGCCAGCAGTGTGGGGGGCCCCACAGATACGCAGTATTTT. This sequence encodes CASSVGGPTDTQYF.

The table lists this clone with a few counts. This chain uses TRBV10-3 with TRBJ2-7; 8 bases align to TRBD1. The CDR3 covers 14 residues. Germline V lookup: CDR1 ENHRY, CDR2 SYGVKD. The ends lost 10 bases at V and 1 base at J; junction bases unmatched: 9. The CDR3 DNA reads TGTGCCACCCTCCCGCAGGGGGCATCCTACGAGCAGTACTTC. This encodes CATLPQGASYEQYF.